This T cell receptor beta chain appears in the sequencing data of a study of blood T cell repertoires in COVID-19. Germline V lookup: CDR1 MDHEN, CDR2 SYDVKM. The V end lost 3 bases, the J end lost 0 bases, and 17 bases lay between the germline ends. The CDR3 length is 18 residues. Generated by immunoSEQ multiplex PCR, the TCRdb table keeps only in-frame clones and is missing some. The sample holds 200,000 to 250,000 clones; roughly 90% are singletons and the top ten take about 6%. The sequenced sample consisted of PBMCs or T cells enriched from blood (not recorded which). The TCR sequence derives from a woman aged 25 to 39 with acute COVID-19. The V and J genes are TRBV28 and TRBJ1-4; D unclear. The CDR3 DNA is TGTGCCAGCAGTTTTGGATGGGCTTCACCACCAACTAATGAAAAACTGTTTTTT. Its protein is CASSFGWASPPTNEKLFF.